Listed below are T cell receptor beta chains from one sample, sequenced in a study of cytomegalovirus exposure and HLA in healthy donors. TCRdb's table, derived via immunoSEQ multiplex PCR, lists solely in-frame clones and lacks some. Of 90,000 to 130,000 clones listed, about 70% are singletons. The sample consisted of PBMCs. Receptor source: a woman aged 30 to 39 in good health and CMV-seronegative. Both conserved end residues are part of each CDR3. D genes are given only for firm matches. A clone size is listed for some rows: how often the clone was seen (once, few, many), or a class if it is expanded.

.	TRBD1	TRBJ1-1	TRBV4-3	TGCGCCAGCAGCCAAGACCAAGGACAGGGAGGGTGGGGCACTGAAGCTTTCTTT	CASSQDQGQGGWGTEAFF
once	.	TRBJ1-1	TRBV4-1	TGCGCCAGCAGCCAAGGGTATGGTCAGGGTGACACTGAAGCTTTCTTT	CASSQGYGQGDTEAFF
.	.	TRBJ1-1	TRBV2	TGTGCCAGCACGAGGGACACTGAAGCTTTCTTT	CASTRDTEAFF
.	.	TRBJ1-2	TRBV19	TGTGCCAGTAGTATGAAGGGAGGAGATGGCTACACCTTC	CASSMKGGDGYTF
.	.	TRBJ1-1	TRBV4-3	TGCGCCAGCAGCCGGGGGCTTACGGGGACTGAAGCTTTCTTT	CASSRGLTGTEAFF
once	TRBD1	TRBJ1-2	TRBV6-5	TGTGCCAGCAGTGGCGGACAGGGGGCTGTCTATGGCTACACCTTC	CASSGGQGAVYGYTF
.	.	TRBJ2-1	TRBV19	TGTGCCAGCGGGACTCAGCTATTCAATGAGCAGTTCTTC	CASGTQLFNEQFF
.	TRBD1	TRBJ1-2	TRBV7-8	TGTGCCAGCAGCTTAGTTGGGACAGGTGGCTACACCTTC	CASSLVGTGGYTF
few	.	TRBJ1-2	TRBV6-5	TGTGCCAGCAAGGAGGATCCCTATGGCTACACCTTC	CASKEDPYGYTF
once	.	TRBJ1-1	TRBV7-3	TGTGCCAGCAGCTTATGGCCGGGAACGAACACTGAAGCTTTCTTT	CASSLWPGTNTEAFF
few	.	TRBJ2-1	TRBV27	TGTGCCAGCAGTTTAACCCCGACTAGCAATGAGCAGTTCTTC	CASSLTPTSNEQFF
.	TRBD2	TRBJ2-3	TRBV2	TGTGCCAGCAGTGTACCCGGACTAGCGGGTACTAGCACAGATACGCAGTATTTT	CASSVPGLAGTSTDTQYF
.	.	TRBJ1-1	TRBV30	TGTGCTCACTCAAGGGGGTTTGAGCGGACAGAGAACACTGAAGCTTTCTTT	CAHSRGFERTENTEAFF
few	.	TRBJ1-4	TRBV18	TGTGCCAGCTCACCAGTCAACAGGGATCTGTTTTTT	CASSPVNRDLFF
few	.	TRBJ1-3	TRBV10-3	TGTGCCATCAGTGCTACCGGGATTAACTCTGGAAACACCATATATTTT	CAISATGINSGNTIYF
.	.	TRBJ1-1	TRBV6-6	TGTGCCAGCAGTTACGACAGACTGAACACTGAAGCTTTCTTT	CASSYDRLNTEAFF
.	.	TRBJ2-3	TRBV16	TGTGCCAGCAGCCAATCTGAGGATACGCAGTATTTT	CASSQSEDTQYF
once	.	TRBJ2-7	TRBV19	TGTGCCAGTAGCTCTCCCGGGACACCCGCCTACGAGCAGTACTTC	CASSSPGTPAYEQYF
.	TRBD2	TRBJ2-5	TRBV4-2	TGTGCCAGCAGCGAGGGACTAGCTCGAGAGACCCAGTACTTC	CASSEGLARETQYF
.	.	TRBJ1-4	TRBV2	TGTGCCAGCAGTGAAATGCGGGGGAATGAAAAACTGTTTTTT	CASSEMRGNEKLFF
.	.	TRBJ2-3	TRBV4-2	TGTGCCAGCAGCCAGAGGGATTTGAGCACAGATACGCAGTATTTT	CASSQRDLSTDTQYF
.	.	TRBJ2-7	TRBV10-3	TGTGCCACGCGGACAGATTCCTACGAGCAGTACTTC	CATRTDSYEQYF
.	TRBD1	TRBJ1-2	TRBV6-5	TGTGCCAGCAGTTTAACCCGGACAGGCCCATGGAGTGGCTACACCTTC	CASSLTRTGPWSGYTF
.	TRBD1	TRBJ2-2	TRBV7-9	TGTGCCAGCAGCTCCCGACAGGGGGGCACCGGGGAGCTGTTTTTT	CASSSRQGGTGELFF
once	.	TRBJ1-1	TRBV7-2	TGTGCCAGCAGCTCGCAGGCGTTGAACACTGAAGCTTTCTTT	CASSSQALNTEAFF
once	.	TRBJ2-7	TRBV5-1	TGCGCCAGCAGCTGGAACAGGGAGACCTACGAGCAGTACTTC	CASSWNRETYEQYF
once	.	TRBJ2-6	TRBV27	TGTGCCAGCAGTTTATTCTCAGGCTTCGATTCTGGGGCCAACGTCCTGACTTTC	CASSLFSGFDSGANVLTF
.	.	TRBJ1-1	TRBV19	TGTGCCTGCCTCCGAGGGAACACTGAAGCTTTCTTT	CACLRGNTEAFF
.	.	TRBJ1-1	TRBV7-9	TGTGCCAGCAGCTTAGGTTCAGGGCTCACTGAAGCTTTCTTT	CASSLGSGLTEAFF
few	.	TRBJ1-5	TRBV6-5	TGTGCCAGCAGTCTTAGGGGTTTCAGCAATCAGCCCCAGCATTTT	CASSLRGFSNQPQHF
.	TRBD2	TRBJ2-1	TRBV18	TGTGCCAGCTCACCACCGAGCGGGACCTACAATGAGCAGTTCTTC	CASSPPSGTYNEQFF
.	.	TRBJ1-1	TRBV7-9	TGTGCCAGCAGCTTCGAGACTGAAGCTTTCTTT	CASSFETEAFF
.	TRBD2	TRBJ2-3	TRBV5-4	TGTGCCAGCAGCGCTGGGACTAGCGGGGCGCGGGCGCAGTATTTT	CASSAGTSGARAQYF
.	TRBD1	TRBJ2-2	TRBV6-1	TGTGCCAGCAGTCGCAGGGGGCGATCCGGGGAGCTGTTTTTT	CASSRRGRSGELFF
.	TRBD2	TRBJ2-7	TRBV10-3	TGTGCCATCAGTGAGAGTAGTAGCGGGAGGAACGAGCAGTACTTC	CAISESSSGRNEQYF
.	.	TRBJ1-6	TRBV11-3	TGTGCCAGCAGCCCGGGTGCGGGTTGGGGTTCACCCCTCCACTTT	CASSPGAGWGSPLHF
.	TRBD1	TRBJ2-7	TRBV7-9	TGTTCCAGCAGCAAGGACAGGGGGGCCTACGAGCAGTACTTC	CSSSKDRGAYEQYF
.	.	TRBJ1-4	TRBV6-5	TGTGCCAGCAGTTACTCGAGAGGCCCTAATGAAAAACTGTTTTTT	CASSYSRGPNEKLFF
.	.	TRBJ2-7	TRBV7-8	TGTGCCAGCAGCTTAGTTAGGACAGCCAGCGAGCAGTACTTC	CASSLVRTASEQYF
once	TRBD2	TRBJ2-5	TRBV4-1	TGCGCCAGCAGCCAAGACTCTAGCGGGGGACAAGAGACCCAGTACTTC	CASSQDSSGGQETQYF
.	.	TRBJ1-1	TRBV18	TGTGCCAGCTCACCACCCTTCGGAGAAGGGGCCACTGAAGCTTTCTTT	CASSPPFGEGATEAFF
once	.	TRBJ1-3	TRBV28	TGTGCCAGTAACCGGCAGGTTAGAAACACCATATATTTT	CASNRQVRNTIYF
few	.	TRBJ2-1	TRBV10-3	TGTGCCATCAGTCCCGGGGGCTCCTACAATGAGCAGTTCTTC	CAISPGGSYNEQFF
.	.	TRBJ1-1	TRBV6-6	TGTGCCAGCACCAAAATGGGGGGAACTGAAGCTTTCTTT	CASTKMGGTEAFF
.	TRBD2	TRBJ2-5	TRBV7-6	TGTGCCAGCAGCTACTACACACATCTAGCGGGAGCAGAGACCCAGTACTTC	CASSYYTHLAGAETQYF
.	TRBD2	TRBJ2-2	TRBV7-6	TGTGCCAGCCGTAGCGGGAGCCTCGACGGCACCGGGGAGCTGTTTTTT	CASRSGSLDGTGELFF